What follows are 14 T cell receptor beta chains derived from one specimen sequenced in a study of blood T cell repertoires in COVID-19. The table came from immunoSEQ multiplex PCR; TCRdb's copy has only in-frame clones and leaves some out. This sample has nearly 100,000 clones, with roughly four fifths found just once. Sequencing used peripheral blood. All receptors derive from a man between 65 and 80 years old with acute or convalescent COVID-19.

V gene TRBV30 combines with J gene TRBJ1-6; 7 bases agree with TRBD1. V trimming: 2 bases; J trimming: 0 bases; junction bases outside the gene matches: 13. CDR3 length: 19 residues. Germline V CDR1 and CDR2: GTSNPN, SVGIG (reference sequence). CDR3 in DNA: TGTGCCTGGAGTCCTACGACCGAGGGGGCAGCCTCCTATAATTCACCCCTCCACTTT. This codes for CAWSPTTEGAASYNSPLHF.

The genes are TRBV11-2 and TRBJ2-1, with 7 nucleotides matching TRBD1. CDR3 size: 15 residues. Germline-derived CDR1 and CDR2 are SGHAT and FQNNGV. Trimming cost V 1 base and J 3 bases; bases outside gene matches: 3. The CDR3 nucleotides are TGTGCCAGCAGCTTAGGGCAGGGGGACTACAATGAGCAGTTCTTC. Translated, it gives CASSLGQGDYNEQFF. The complete variable domain, with remaining parts taken from reference TRBV11-2 and TRBJ2-1, reads EAGVAQSPRYKIIEKRQSVAFWCNPISGHATLYWYQQILGQGPKLLIQFQNNGVVDDSQLPKDRFSAERLKGVDSTLKIQPAKLEDSAVYLCASSLGQGDYNEQFFGPGTRLTVL.

The chain is built from TRBV30 and TRBJ2-5; D is perhaps TRBD1 (6 bases). This CDR3 comprises 14 residues. Trimming left V 5 bases short and J 6 bases short, with 19 bases between. The germline V gene encodes CDR1 GTSNPN and CDR2 SVGIG (reference sequence). The CDR3: CAWVRAGEGKTQYF. The CDR3 bases are TGTGCCTGGGTCCGGGCAGGGGAAGGGAAGACCCAGTACTTC. The full variable domain, rest sourced from reference TRBV30 and TRBJ2-5, is SQTIHQWPATLVQPVGSPLSLECTVEGTSNPNLYWYRQAAGRGLQLLFYSVGIGQISSEVPQNLSASRPQDRQFILSSKKLLLSDSGFYLCAWVRAGEGKTQYFGPGTRLLVL.

The chain links TRBV3-1 (or the pseudogene TRBV3-2) to TRBJ1-2, with D uncertain. Germline V gene data show CDR1 as LGHDT and CDR2 as YNNKEL (reference sequence). The ends were cut back, 1 base at V and 4 bases at J, with 10 bases in the middle. This CDR3 spans 14 amino acids. The CDR3 region is CASSQGLSVYGYTF. The CDR3 coding sequence is TGTGCCAGCAGCCAAGGACTGTCGGTCTATGGCTACACCTTC.

The rearrangement links TRBV9 to TRBJ1-5, with D possibly TRBD1 on 5 matching bases. Trimming took off 3 bases at V and 0 bases at J, with 10 bases between the two ends. This CDR3 comprises 15 residues. The V gene's germline CDR1 is SGDLS and CDR2 YYNGEE. The CDR3 reads CASSATVYSNQPQHF. CDR3 nucleotide sequence: TGTGCCAGCAGCGCGACAGTTTATAGCAATCAGCCCCAGCATTTT. Full variable domain (remainder filled in from reference TRBV9 and TRBJ1-5): DSGVTQTPKHLITATGQRVTLRCSPRSGDLSVYWYQQSLDQGLQFLIQYYNGEERAKGNILERFSAQQFPDLHSELNLSSLELGDSALYFCASSATVYSNQPQHFGDGTRLSIL.

This rearrangement joins TRBV7-2 to TRBJ2-7; 7 bases fit TRBD2. CDR3 length equals 17 residues. CDR1 and CDR2 (germline): SGHTA, FQGNSA. Trimming at V came to 5 bases and at J to 2 bases, leaving 15 bases not matched to a gene. DNA for the CDR3: TGTGCCAGCAGCCTCGGGGGGTCCGGACTAGACGCCTACGAGCAGTACTTC. Translating it yields CASSLGGSGLDAYEQYF.

The chain uses TRBV10-3 and TRBJ2-1; D gene unclear. CDR3 length equals 13 residues. V gave up 2 bases and J gave up 5 bases, with 7 bases separating them. Germline CDR1 reads ENHRY; CDR2 reads SYGVKD. The DNA of the CDR3 is TGTGCCATCAGTGAGACACAGAACAATGAGCAGTTCTTC. This encodes CAISETQNNEQFF.

This chain uses TRBV6-5 with TRBJ1-5; 7 bases are a match to TRBD1. The CDR3 length is 13 residues. The V gene's germline CDR1 is MNHEY and CDR2 SVGAGI. V shed 11 bases and J 2 bases; nucleotides not matched to a gene: 6. CDR3: CAGRQGGNQPQHF. As DNA, the CDR3 is TGTGCCGGCCGACAGGGCGGCAATCAGCCCCAGCATTTT.

CDR3 sequence: CASRTVAGNTIYF. CDR3 nucleotides: TGTGCCAGCAGGACAGTTGCTGGAAACACCATATATTTT. The chain couples TRBV12-3 or TRBV12-4 to TRBJ1-3, with D perhaps TRBD1 (5 bases). Deletions cut 6 bases from V and 2 bases from J, with 8 bases between. CDR3 size: 13 residues.

The chain employs TRBV6-5 and TRBJ2-5; D might be TRBD1 (6 bases). CDR1 MNHEY and CDR2 SVGAGI come from the germline V gene. V dropped 6 bases and J dropped 5 bases, with 13 bases sitting between them. The CDR3 contains 13 residues. For the CDR3, the DNA is TGTGCCAGCAGCTCAGGGGTCCGGGAGACCCAGTACTTC. Its protein product is CASSSGVRETQYF.

The chain is built from TRBV10-3 and TRBJ2-5, with 8 bases identical to TRBD2. The germline CDR1 and CDR2 sequences are ENHRY and SYGVKD. The length of the CDR3 is 17 residues. With 0 bases clipped from V and 4 bases from J, the junction kept 10 bases outside the gene matches. CDR3 coding DNA: TGTGCCATCAGTGAGTCGGTGGGTAGCGGGACCCCAGAGACCCAGTACTTC. Its protein product is CAISESVGSGTPETQYF.

The gene calls are TRBV7-9 and TRBJ2-3, with 7 bases matching TRBD2. Trimming took 6 bases from V and 2 from J; bases not matched to a gene: 11. Germline assignment: CDR1 SEHNR and CDR2 FQNEAQ (reference sequence). The CDR3 is 16 residues long. CDR3 nucleotide sequence: TGTGCCAGCAGGTCGTTAAGCGGGAAATTCACAGATACGCAGTATTTT. It specifies CASRSLSGKFTDTQYF. Supplemented by reference TRBV7-9 and TRBJ2-3, the full variable domain reads DTGVSQNPRHKITKRGQNVTFRCDPISEHNRLYWYRQTLGQGPEFLTYFQNEAQLEKSRLLSDRFSAERPKGSFSTLEIQRTEQGDSAMYLCASRSLSGKFTDTQYFGPGTRLTVL.

The chain employs TRBV5-1 and TRBJ1-4; TRBD1 matches 7 bases. The V segment lost 4 bases and the J segment 6 bases; nucleotides outside the gene matches: 6. Germline values: CDR1 SGHRS, CDR2 YFSETQ. The length of the CDR3 is 14 residues. CDR3 in amino acids: CASSTGQDYEKLFF. The DNA for the CDR3 is TGCGCCAGCAGCACAGGACAGGACTATGAAAAACTGTTTTTT.

This chain links TRBV11-3 with TRBJ2-7; 8 bases fit TRBD2. This CDR3 has 15 amino acids. After removal of 4 bases from V and 4 bases from J, the junction contained 9 bases not matched to a gene. Germline V CDR1 and CDR2: SGHNT, YENEEA. In DNA, the CDR3 is TGTGCCAGCAGCTCCGTAGCGGGAAGGAGTTACGAGCAGTACTTC. Translated: CASSSVAGRSYEQYF.